This paragraph covers one T cell receptor beta chain sequence. Its specificity is not known. The CDR3 spans 12 residues. V dropped 5 bases and J dropped 2 bases, with 7 bases sitting between them. Germline CDR1 KGHSH, CDR2 LQKENI. The data stem from a study of cytotoxic CD8 clonotypes in ibrutinib-treated CLL. Study-level background: Mean values per sample were 250,000 to 300,000 productive templates and tens of thousands of productive rearrangements.

Depths of 1 in 200,000 to 1 in 1 million T cells were the sequencing target. Generated by immunoSEQ multiplex PCR, the TCRdb table keeps only in-frame clones and is missing some. Of about 45,000 clones listed, just over 65% are singletons. Whole-study results and caveats: Baseline clonality exceeded age-matched healthy donors and tracked circulating CD8+ T-cell counts.

The receptor's source is a human donor with chronic lymphocytic leukemia. The sample here was PBMCs, taken after 24 months of ibrutinib treatment. This chain links TRBV18 with TRBJ2-7, with D hard to call. The chain's CDR3 is CASSTLTYEQYF. CDR3 sequence (DNA): TGTGCCAGCTCAACACTCACCTACGAGCAGTACTTC.